This T cell receptor beta chain stems from a study of T cell responses to AZD1222 COVID-19 vaccine. Whole-study results and caveats: There were mostly white British donors and more females than males, and clonal diversity was possibly underestimated. Receipt of two AZD1222 doses was followed by a rise in Spike-specific TCR breadth and depth.

A remark on this clone: The target antigen is unknown.

Produced via immunoSEQ multiplex PCR; TCRdb's table is partial and in-frame only. Counted here are tens of thousands of clones, more than 70% occurring once; the ten biggest clones make up 2.2%. The sample consisted of peripheral blood, taken on day 0 of AZD1222 vaccination. The TCR sequence derives from an adult in good health.

The CDR3 nucleotides are TGTGCCAGCAGCTTAGCCCTTTTGGGAGCGGGGTATGAGCAGTTCTTC. Translating it yields CASSLALLGAGYEQFF. The chain is built from TRBV7-2 and TRBJ2-1, with 7 bases fitting TRBD2. V gave up 0 bases and J gave up 8 bases; unmatched junction bases: 10. The CDR3 has 16 residues. Germline V gene sequence: CDR1 SGHTA, CDR2 FQGNSA.